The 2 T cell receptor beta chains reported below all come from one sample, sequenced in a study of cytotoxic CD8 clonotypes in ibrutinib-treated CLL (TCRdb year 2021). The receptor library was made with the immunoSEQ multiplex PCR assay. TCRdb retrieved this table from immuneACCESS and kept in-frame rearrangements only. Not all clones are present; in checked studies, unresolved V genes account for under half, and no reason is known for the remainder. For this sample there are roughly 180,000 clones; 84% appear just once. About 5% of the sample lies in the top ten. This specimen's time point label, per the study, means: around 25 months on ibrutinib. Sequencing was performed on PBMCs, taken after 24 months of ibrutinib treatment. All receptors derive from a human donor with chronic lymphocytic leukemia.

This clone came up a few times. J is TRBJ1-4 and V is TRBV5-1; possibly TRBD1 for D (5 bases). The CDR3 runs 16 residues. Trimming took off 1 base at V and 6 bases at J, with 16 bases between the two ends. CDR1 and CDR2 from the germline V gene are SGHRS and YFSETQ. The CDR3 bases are TGCGCCAGCAGCTTGAATCCCGGACAAAGATATGAAAAACTGTTTTTT. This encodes CASSLNPGQRYEKLFF.

CDR3 in DNA: TGCGCCAGCAGCCAAGATAAGGCTAGCGGTTACAATGAGCAGTTCTTC. This codes for CASSQDKASGYNEQFF. This chain uses TRBV4-3 with TRBJ2-1, with TRBD2 matching over 7 bases. Trimming took 0 bases from V and 4 from J; bases not matched to a gene: 6. Germline CDR1 reads LGHNA; CDR2 reads YSLEER. CDR3 length: 16 residues.